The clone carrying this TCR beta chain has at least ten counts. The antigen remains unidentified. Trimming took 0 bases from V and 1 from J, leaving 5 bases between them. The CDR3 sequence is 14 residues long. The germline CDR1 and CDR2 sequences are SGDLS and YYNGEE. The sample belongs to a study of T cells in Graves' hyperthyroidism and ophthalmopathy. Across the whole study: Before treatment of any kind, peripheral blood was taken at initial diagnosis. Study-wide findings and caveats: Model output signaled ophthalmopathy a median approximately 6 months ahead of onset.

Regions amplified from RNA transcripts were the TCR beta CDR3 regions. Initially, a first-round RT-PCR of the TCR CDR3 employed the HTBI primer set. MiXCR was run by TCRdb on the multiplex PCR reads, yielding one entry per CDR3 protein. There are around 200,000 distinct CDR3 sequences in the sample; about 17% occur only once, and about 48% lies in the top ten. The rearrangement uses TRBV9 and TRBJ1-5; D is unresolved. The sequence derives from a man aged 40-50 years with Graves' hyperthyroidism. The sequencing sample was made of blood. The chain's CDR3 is CASSVEASNQPQHF. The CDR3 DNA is TGTGCCAGCAGCGTAGAGGCGAGCAATCAGCCCCAGCATTTT.